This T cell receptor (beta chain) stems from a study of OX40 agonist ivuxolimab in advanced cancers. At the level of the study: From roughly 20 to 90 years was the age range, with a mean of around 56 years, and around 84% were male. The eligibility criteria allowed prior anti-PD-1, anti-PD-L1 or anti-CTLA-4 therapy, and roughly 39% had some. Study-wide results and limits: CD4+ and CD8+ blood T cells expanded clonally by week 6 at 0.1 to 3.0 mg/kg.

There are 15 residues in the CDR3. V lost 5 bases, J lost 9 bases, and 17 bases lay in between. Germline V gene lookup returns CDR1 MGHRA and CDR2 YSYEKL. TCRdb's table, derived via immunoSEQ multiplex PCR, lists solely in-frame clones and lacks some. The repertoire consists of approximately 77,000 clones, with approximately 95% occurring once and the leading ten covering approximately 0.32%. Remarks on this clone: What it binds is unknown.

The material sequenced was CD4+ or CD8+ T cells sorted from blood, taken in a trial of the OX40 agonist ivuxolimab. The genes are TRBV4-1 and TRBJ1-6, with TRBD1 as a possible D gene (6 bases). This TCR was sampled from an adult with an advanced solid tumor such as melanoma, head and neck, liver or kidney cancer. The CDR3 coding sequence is TGCGCCAGCAGCGAACAGGGAGTACCAGCTTCACCCCTCCACTTT. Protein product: CASSEQGVPASPLHF.